These 2 T cell receptor beta chains share one sample of origin, sequenced in a study of blood T cell repertoires in COVID-19. TCRdb keeps only in-frame clones here, not all; method: immunoSEQ multiplex PCR. The sample yields about 400,000 clones, 75% to 90% seen once. Sequencing was done on a sample of peripheral blood. Every receptor here comes from a woman in her 30s with active or convalescent COVID-19.

J is TRBJ1-1 and V is TRBV27; D gene uncertain. Trimming pared 3 bases from V and 4 bases from J, leaving 15 bases between. This CDR3 spans 15 amino acids. Germline V gives CDR1 MNHEY, CDR2 SMNVEV (reference sequence). The CDR3 protein is CASSLPPGMGTEAFF. CDR3 DNA: TGTGCCAGCAGTTTGCCGCCGGGGATGGGCACTGAAGCTTTCTTT.

This chain links TRBV27 with TRBJ1-1; D may be TRBD1 (6 bases). The CDR3 extends over 12 amino acids. Deletions cut 5 bases from V and 5 bases from J, with 9 bases between. Germline V CDR1 and CDR2: MNHEY, SMNVEV (reference sequence). CDR3 coding DNA: TGTGCCAGCAGTGTAAGGGGGACTGAAGCTTTCTTT. Encoded protein: CASSVRGTEAFF.